This record covers a single T cell receptor beta chain. Antigen specificity is unknown. J was trimmed by 2 bases and V by 5 bases; bases with no gene match: 9. The CDR3 extends over 16 amino acids. CDR1 is MRHNA, CDR2 SNTAGT, per germline. This record comes from a study of cytomegalovirus exposure and HLA in healthy donors. Study as a whole: Approximately 85 million unique TCRs from HLA-typed donors were held in an early data release. Within the Caucasian-associated ancestry cluster were 81% of the approximately 370 genotyped donors.

Both 60 Vbeta primers and 13 Jbeta primers went into the PCR. TCRdb's copy holds only in-frame clones and misses some; the assay was immunoSEQ multiplex PCR. The repertoire has approximately 160,000 clones, about four fifths of them found once; the top ten carry 1%. Findings of the study overall: The study dropped some indistinguishable V segments, TRBV6-2 and TRBV6-3 among them. Most TCRs appeared rarely, but some public TCRs recurred in many donors.

The source of this sequence is a woman in her fifties or sixties in good health and CMV-seropositive. The sequenced sample consisted of PBMCs. The chain carries TRBV6-4 and TRBJ1-3; 7 bases fit TRBD1. CDR3 sequence (DNA): TGTGCCAGCAGTTCGGGACAGCCCCCGGCTGGAAACACCATATATTTT. This codes for CASSSGQPPAGNTIYF.